This passage covers 32 T cell receptor beta chains from one sample sequenced in a study of identical twins. TCRdb processed the 5' RACE reads anew with MiXCR; each CDR3 protein has one entry. The sample lists more than 1.5 million distinct CDR3 sequences, under 35% occurring once. Source material: cord blood. Receptors originate from a newborn girl in good health.

The chain uses TRBV12-3 or TRBV12-4 and TRBJ2-3; 7 bases agree with TRBD2. There are 15 residues in the CDR3. The V and J ends lost 3 bases and 0 bases, in that order; junction bases with no gene match: 3. DNA of the CDR3: TGTGCCAGCAGTTTTGGGGACTACAGCACAGATACGCAGTATTTT. It is translated as CASSFGDYSTDTQYF.

The chain recombines TRBV20-1 with TRBJ2-1; 9 bases fit TRBD2. The germline V gene encodes CDR1 DFQATT and CDR2 SNEGSKA (reference sequence). The V gene end was trimmed by 3 bases and the J gene end by 8 bases; junction bases not matched to a gene: 8. This CDR3 spans 14 amino acids. CDR3 amino acids: CSASSGGWLDEQFF. The CDR3, as DNA: TGCAGTGCTAGCAGCGGGGGGTGGTTAGATGAGCAGTTCTTC.

The CDR3 region is CASSPLSPLGQPSPRGYYGYTF. The CDR3 DNA follows: TGTGCCAGCAGTCCCTTAAGCCCCTTGGGACAGCCATCCCCGCGAGGGTACTATGGCTACACCTTC. The rearrangement uses TRBV6-1 and TRBJ1-2, with 7 bases identical to TRBD1. The CDR3 sequence is 22 residues long. Germline CDR1 MNHNS, CDR2 SASEGT. Trimming at V came to 5 bases and at J to 3 bases, leaving 30 bases not matched to a gene.

This clonotype turned up a few times. This chain connects TRBV4-1 to TRBJ2-3, with 8 bases aligning to TRBD2. The V gene end was trimmed by 5 bases and the J gene end by 1 base; junction bases not matched to a gene: 5. The CDR3 is 15 amino acids. Germline V gene lookup returns CDR1 MGHRA and CDR2 YSYEKL. CDR3 region: CASSFREGGTDTQYF. Written as DNA, the CDR3 is TGCGCCAGCAGCTTCCGGGAGGGCGGCACAGATACGCAGTATTTT.

This clonotype has just a few counts. The V gene is TRBV1, the J gene TRBJ2-4; the table's D gene call, TRBD2, was not cross checked with the DNA. TRBV1 is recorded as a pseudogene. The CDR3 sequence is 18 residues long. The CDR3 nucleotides read TGCACCAGCAGGCGCATAAAGACTAAATACATAGCCAAAAACATTCAGTACTTC. Translating it yields CTSRRIKTKYIAKNIQYF.

This clonotype has just a few counts. This rearrangement joins TRBV20-1 to TRBJ1-2; D is uncertain. V was pared by 6 bases and J by 11 bases, with 19 bases between. The CDR3 spans 12 residues. The V gene's germline CDR1 is DFQATT and CDR2 SNEGSKA (reference sequence). The DNA of the CDR3 is TGCAGTGCCCGTCTTCGTCGGGAGTTATACACCTTC. It encodes CSARLRRELYTF.

The table lists this clonotype with a count of one. The V and J genes are TRBV12-3 or TRBV12-4 and TRBJ1-4, with a weak D call TRBD1 (5 bases). The CDR3 has 15 residues. V lost 5 bases, J lost 10 bases, and 20 bases lay in between. Here the CDR3 DNA reads TGTGCCAGCAGTATTGGGTCAGGGAGGGCCGTAAAACTGTTTTTT. It translates to CASSIGSGRAVKLFF.

This chain uses TRBV29-1 with TRBJ1-6; TRBD1 aligns across 7 bases. The CDR3 is 14 amino acids. Germline-derived CDR1 and CDR2 are SQVTM and ANQGSEA. J was trimmed by 5 bases and V by 5 bases; bases with no gene match: 6. CDR3 amino acids: CSVRHRGDNSPLHF. For the CDR3, the DNA is TGCAGCGTTCGACACAGGGGTGATAATTCACCCCTCCACTTT.

The CDR3 region is CASSFHSTDTQYF. DNA of the CDR3: TGTGCCAGCAGTTTCCACAGCACAGATACGCAGTATTTT. J is TRBJ2-3 and V is TRBV27; no reliable D call. Germline lookup yields CDR1 MNHEY and CDR2 SMNVEV (reference sequence). V lost 3 bases and J lost 0, with 4 bases in between. This CDR3 spans 13 amino acids.

V gene TRBV27 combines with J gene TRBJ1-2, with 9 bases identical to TRBD1. The CDR3 spans 15 residues. V gave up 1 base and J gave up 6 bases; unmatched junction bases: 6. Looked up from germline, CDR1 is MNHEY and CDR2 is SMNVEV (reference sequence). CDR3 amino acids: CASSLWGQGKDGYTF. The CDR3 DNA sequence: TGTGCCAGCAGTTTATGGGGACAGGGAAAGGATGGCTACACCTTC.

As concerns this clonotype: A much larger clone lies a single base off, so this may be a read error. The chain employs TRBV12-3 or TRBV12-4 and TRBJ2-1, with 7 bases lining up with TRBD1. This CDR3 is built from 14 residues. V lost 0 bases to trimming and J lost 13 bases; unmatched junction nucleotides: 9. This CDR3 is CASSLATGRETQFF. In DNA form, the CDR3 reads TGTGCCAGCAGTTTAGCGACAGGGAGAGAGACCCAGTTCTTC.

The sample holds one count of this clonotype. The chain has TRBV20-1 and TRBJ1-5; no clear D. V was clipped by 6 bases and J by 0 bases, with 12 bases between them. In germline, CDR1 is DFQATT, CDR2 SNEGSKA (reference sequence). The CDR3 has 14 amino acids. The CDR3 sequence is CSAPPFYSNQPQHF. In DNA, the CDR3 is TGCAGTGCCCCGCCCTTTTATAGCAATCAGCCCCAGCATTTT.

There are a few counts of this clonotype. The rearrangement uses TRBV20-1 and TRBJ1-1; no definite D call. V lost 3 bases, J lost 4 bases, and 6 bases lay in between. Germline V gives CDR1 DFQATT, CDR2 SNEGSKA (reference sequence). The CDR3 length is 11 residues. CDR3 sequence (DNA): TGCAGTGCTAGTAGGACCACTGAAGCTTTCTTT. It is translated as CSASRTTEAFF.

This clonotype was observed a handful of times. CDR3 protein: CAISESTSGLDNEQFF. The CDR3, as DNA: TGTGCCATCAGTGAGTCGACTAGCGGCCTCGACAATGAGCAGTTCTTC. V gene TRBV10-3 combines with J gene TRBJ2-1, with 9 bases fitting TRBD2. CDR3 length equals 16 residues. The germline CDR1 and CDR2 sequences are ENHRY and SYGVKD. V lost 0 bases, J lost 5 bases, and 5 bases stayed unmatched.

This clonotype was seen more than once but under ten times. The gene calls are TRBV20-1 and TRBJ2-1, with 11 positions matching TRBD2. J lost 4 bases, V lost 4 bases, and 6 bases had no gene match. The CDR3 is 15 residues long. Germline CDR1 and CDR2: DFQATT and SNEGSKA (reference sequence). CDR3 amino acids: CSAKSGTSGYNEQFF. The CDR3 DNA is TGCAGTGCTAAGTCCGGGACTAGCGGTTACAATGAGCAGTTCTTC.

V is TRBV7-9 and J is TRBJ2-7; no clear D gene. The CDR3 has 14 residues. Trimming took 4 bases from V and 0 from J, leaving 10 bases between them. Germline V CDR1 and CDR2: SEHNR, FQNEAQ (reference sequence). CDR3: CASSSQTLSYEQYF. The DNA of the CDR3 is TGTGCCAGCAGCTCTCAAACCCTCTCCTACGAGCAGTACTTC.

With regard to this clonotype: Possible read error: a much larger clone is one base away. The chain employs TRBV28 and TRBJ2-3, with D unresolved. From germline, CDR1 is MDHEN and CDR2 SYDVKM. The CDR3 runs 16 residues. V gave up 1 base and J gave up 3 bases, with 14 bases separating them. CDR3 sequence reads: CASSLFHAVMTDTQYF. The CDR3 region has the DNA TGTGCCAGCAGTTTATTTCACGCTGTCATGACAGATACGCAGTATTTT. Variable domain in full (rest from reference TRBV28 and TRBJ2-3): DVKVTQSSRYLVKRTGEKVFLECVQDMDHENMFWYRQDPGLGLRLIYFSYDVKMKEKGDIPEGYSVSREKKERFSLILESASTNQTSMYLCASSLFHAVMTDTQYFGPGTRLTVL.

The rearrangement uses TRBV20-1 and TRBJ2-5; TRBD2 aligns across 10 bases. This CDR3 has 16 amino acids. The germline CDR1 and CDR2 sequences are DFQATT and SNEGSKA (reference sequence). V lost 7 bases to trimming and J lost 2 bases; unmatched junction nucleotides: 13. CDR3 sequence: CSVSLPASGRQETQYF. The CDR3 coding sequence is TGCAGTGTTTCCCTTCCGGCTAGCGGGAGACAAGAGACCCAGTACTTC.

The chain links TRBV29-1 to TRBJ2-5; 14 bases line up with TRBD2. This CDR3 has 14 amino acids. Trimming removed 5 bases from V and 2 bases from J; junction bases left unmatched: 1. The germline CDR1 and CDR2 sequences are SQVTM and ANQGSEA. The CDR3 here is CSVRLAGGQETQYF. The DNA for the CDR3 is TGCAGCGTTCGACTAGCGGGAGGGCAAGAGACCCAGTACTTC.

This clonotype was counted a few times. The V call is TRBV5-1, the J call TRBJ2-1; perhaps TRBD1 as D (6 bases). Trimming removed 3 bases from V and 4 bases from J, with 14 bases in between. This CDR3 spans 15 amino acids. Per the germline V gene, CDR1 is SGHRS and CDR2 is YFSETQ. This CDR3 is CASSYRTESYNEQFF. For the CDR3, the DNA is TGCGCCAGCAGCTATAGGACAGAGTCTTACAATGAGCAGTTCTTC.

This clonotype was seen a few times. The chain recombines TRBV10-3 with TRBJ2-3; TRBD1 agrees at 7 bases. Germline assignment: CDR1 ENHRY and CDR2 SYGVKD. The CDR3 consists of 16 residues. Trimming removed 6 bases from V and 2 bases from J; junction bases left unmatched: 11. The CDR3 here is CAIRDLTGKDTDTQYF. DNA of the CDR3: TGTGCCATCAGAGATCTGACAGGGAAGGACACAGATACGCAGTATTTT.

The sample holds a few counts of this clonotype. The rearrangement joins TRBV4-1 to TRBJ2-7, with D unclear. Germline V gives CDR1 MGHRA, CDR2 YSYEKL. The V end was cut by 0 bases, the J end by 3 bases, with 9 bases between. The CDR3 consists of 14 residues. The CDR3 is CASSQDGLYYEQYF. The CDR3, as DNA: TGCGCCAGCAGCCAAGATGGCCTTTACTACGAGCAGTACTTC.

This chain connects TRBV6-2 or TRBV6-3 to TRBJ2-5; D not resolved. V lost 7 bases to trimming and J lost 4 bases, with 22 bases between them. There are 16 residues in the CDR3. From germline, CDR1 is MNHEY and CDR2 SVGEGT. In DNA form, the CDR3 reads TGTGCCAGCATCACCCACAGAGGACCAAACCGAGAGACCCAGTACTTC. Its protein is CASITHRGPNRETQYF.

The rearrangement joins TRBV7-9 to TRBJ2-3; the D gene is possibly TRBD2 (6 bases). Trimming shortened V by 4 bases and J by 2 bases, and 28 bases separated the two germline ends. CDR1 and CDR2 (germline): SEHNR, FQNEAQ (reference sequence). The CDR3 has 20 amino acids. This chain's CDR3 is CASSSRLQPRAGISTDTQYF. The CDR3 nucleotides are TGTGCCAGCAGCTCTAGACTCCAACCCAGGGCGGGAATTTCCACAGATACGCAGTATTTT.

CDR3 loop: CASRLYGGLAGAQGDTQYF. CDR3 coding DNA: TGTGCCAGCAGACTTTACGGGGGGCTAGCGGGGGCCCAAGGAGATACGCAGTATTTT. The chain is built from TRBV11-2 and TRBJ2-3, with 10 bases matching TRBD2. The CDR3 loop spans 19 amino acids. CDR1 and CDR2 (germline): SGHAT, FQNNGV. V shed 6 bases, J shed 5 bases, and the junction held 20 bases outside the gene matches.

This chain connects TRBV21-1 to TRBJ2-1; TRBD2 was called by the table and not checked on the DNA. TRBV21-1 is given as a pseudogene. CDR3 size: 17 residues. The CDR3 region is CASSPHLAGCSYNEQFF. The CDR3 DNA is TGTGCCAGCAGCCCCCATTTAGCGGGCTGCTCCTACAATGAGCAGTTCTTC.

The J gene is TRBJ2-1, the V gene TRBV16, with TRBD1 as a possible D gene (5 bases). Germline CDR1 and CDR2: KGHSY and FQNENV. The CDR3 extends over 16 amino acids. Trimming left V 2 bases short and J 0 bases short, with 11 bases between. The CDR3, as DNA: TGTGCCAGCAGCCAAAACTACAGGAGCTCCTACAATGAGCAGTTCTTC. Protein product: CASSQNYRSSYNEQFF.

This chain links TRBV28 with TRBJ2-4, with TRBD1 identical over 9 bases. This CDR3 is 17 amino acids long. The V and J ends lost 6 bases and 0 bases, in that order; junction bases with no gene match: 9. Germline-derived CDR1 and CDR2 are MDHEN and SYDVKM. The CDR3 DNA sequence: TGTGCCAGCAGCCCCGGGACAGGGCCCCTAGCCAAAAACATTCAGTACTTC. Residues: CASSPGTGPLAKNIQYF.

V gene TRBV27 combines with J gene TRBJ1-3; D gene unclear. CDR1 and CDR2 from the germline V gene are MNHEY and SMNVEV (reference sequence). The CDR3 has 14 amino acids. V shed 7 bases and J shed 0 bases, with 10 bases lying between them. CDR3 residues: CASNGEPSGNTIYF. In nucleotides, the CDR3 is TGTGCCAGCAATGGGGAGCCCTCTGGAAACACCATATATTTT.

V and J are TRBV18 and TRBJ1-3; D is perhaps TRBD1 (5 bases). CDR3 length equals 16 residues. Germline values: CDR1 KGHSH, CDR2 LQKENI. V dropped 7 bases and J dropped 4 bases, with 20 bases sitting between them. In DNA form, the CDR3 reads TGTGCCAGCTTCCAGACGGCAGGGATTGTCGGAAACACCATATATTTT. Amino acids: CASFQTAGIVGNTIYF.

In its sample, this clonotype was seen a few times. J is TRBJ2-7 and V is TRBV29-1, with TRBD2 as a possible D gene (6 bases). Germline-derived CDR1 and CDR2 are SQVTM and ANQGSEA. Trimming left V 7 bases short and J 5 bases short, with 21 bases between. The CDR3 loop spans 14 amino acids. The CDR3 here is CSASPPGRFHEQYF. The CDR3 DNA is TGCAGCGCCTCCCCGCCAGGGAGGTTCCACGAGCAGTACTTC.

This clonotype has more than one count but fewer than ten. The V call is TRBV27, the J call TRBJ2-7; D gene unclear. Germline V gene lookup returns CDR1 MNHEY and CDR2 SMNVEV (reference sequence). Trimming shortened V by 7 bases and J by 4 bases, and 8 bases separated the two germline ends. The CDR3 contains 11 residues. The CDR3 protein is CASIPYYEQYF. CDR3 nucleotide sequence: TGTGCCAGCATTCCCTATTACGAGCAGTACTTC.